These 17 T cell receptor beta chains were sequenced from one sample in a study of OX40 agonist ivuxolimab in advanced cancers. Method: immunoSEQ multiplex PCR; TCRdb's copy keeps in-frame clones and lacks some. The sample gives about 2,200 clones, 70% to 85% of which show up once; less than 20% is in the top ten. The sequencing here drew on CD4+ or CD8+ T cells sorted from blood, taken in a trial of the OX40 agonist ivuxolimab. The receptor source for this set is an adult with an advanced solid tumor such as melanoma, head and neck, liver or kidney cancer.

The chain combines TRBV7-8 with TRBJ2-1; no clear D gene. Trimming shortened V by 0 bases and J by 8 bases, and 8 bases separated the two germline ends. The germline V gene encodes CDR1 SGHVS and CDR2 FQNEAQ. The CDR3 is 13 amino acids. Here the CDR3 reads CASSLAGYDEQFF. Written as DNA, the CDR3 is TGTGCCAGCAGCTTAGCGGGATACGATGAGCAGTTCTTC.

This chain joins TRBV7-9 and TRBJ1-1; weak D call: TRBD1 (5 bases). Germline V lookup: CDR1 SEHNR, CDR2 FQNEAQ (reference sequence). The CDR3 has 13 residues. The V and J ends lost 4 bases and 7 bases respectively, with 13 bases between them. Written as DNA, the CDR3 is TGTGCCAGCAGCTCCCGGGGGGTAGATGAAGCTTTCTTT. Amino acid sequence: CASSSRGVDEAFF.

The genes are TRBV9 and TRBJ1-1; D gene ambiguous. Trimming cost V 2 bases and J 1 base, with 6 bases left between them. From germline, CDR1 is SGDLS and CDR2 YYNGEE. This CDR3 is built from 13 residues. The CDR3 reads CASSVAENTEAFF. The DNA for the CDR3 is TGTGCCAGCAGCGTCGCAGAGAACACTGAAGCTTTCTTT.

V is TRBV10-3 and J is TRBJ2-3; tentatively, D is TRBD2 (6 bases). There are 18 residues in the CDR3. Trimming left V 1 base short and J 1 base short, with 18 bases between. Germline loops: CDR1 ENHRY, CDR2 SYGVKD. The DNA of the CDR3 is TGTGCCATCAGTGAGTTACGGGGGATGGTGGAGGGCACAGATACGCAGTATTTT. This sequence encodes CAISELRGMVEGTDTQYF.

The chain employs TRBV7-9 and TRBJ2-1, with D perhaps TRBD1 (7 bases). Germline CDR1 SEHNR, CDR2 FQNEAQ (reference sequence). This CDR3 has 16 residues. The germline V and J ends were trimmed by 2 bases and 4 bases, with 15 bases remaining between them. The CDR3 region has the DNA TGTGCCAGCAGCTTACCGAGGTCAGGGGGGTACAATGAGCAGTTCTTC. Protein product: CASSLPRSGGYNEQFF.

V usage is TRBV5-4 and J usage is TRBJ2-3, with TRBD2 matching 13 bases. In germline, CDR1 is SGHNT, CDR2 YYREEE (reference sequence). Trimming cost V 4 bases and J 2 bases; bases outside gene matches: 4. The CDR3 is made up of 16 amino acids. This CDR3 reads CASSGGLAGDTDTQYF. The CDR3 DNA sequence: TGTGCCAGCAGCGGAGGACTAGCGGGGGACACAGATACGCAGTATTTT.

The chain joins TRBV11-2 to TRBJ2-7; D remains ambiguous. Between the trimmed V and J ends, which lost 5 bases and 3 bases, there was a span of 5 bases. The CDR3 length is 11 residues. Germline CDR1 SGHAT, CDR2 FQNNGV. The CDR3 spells CASSHYYEQYF. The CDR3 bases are TGTGCCAGCAGCCACTACTACGAGCAGTACTTC.

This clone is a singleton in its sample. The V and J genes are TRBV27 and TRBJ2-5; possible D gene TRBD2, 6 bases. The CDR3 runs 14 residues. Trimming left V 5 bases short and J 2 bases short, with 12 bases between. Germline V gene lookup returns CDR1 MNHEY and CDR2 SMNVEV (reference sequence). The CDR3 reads CASSRGGAQETQYF. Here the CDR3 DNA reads TGTGCCAGCAGTAGGGGCGGGGCTCAAGAGACCCAGTACTTC.

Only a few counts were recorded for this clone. The CDR3 loop reads CASGGQVTYEQYF. The DNA of the CDR3 is TGTGCCAGCGGAGGACAGGTTACCTACGAGCAGTACTTC. The rearrangement uses TRBV11-1 and TRBJ2-7; 7 bases fit TRBD1. Germline-derived CDR1 and CDR2 are SGHAT and FQDESV (reference sequence). The CDR3 length is 13 residues. The trim removed 8 bases at V and 2 bases at J, leaving 6 bases unmatched. Combining the CDR3 with reference TRBV11-1 and TRBJ2-7 gives the whole variable domain EAEVAQSPRYKITEKSQAVAFWCDPISGHATLYWYRQILGQGPELLVQFQDESVVDDSQLPKDRFSAERLKGVDSTLKIQPAELGDSAMYLCASGGQVTYEQYFGPGTRLTVT.

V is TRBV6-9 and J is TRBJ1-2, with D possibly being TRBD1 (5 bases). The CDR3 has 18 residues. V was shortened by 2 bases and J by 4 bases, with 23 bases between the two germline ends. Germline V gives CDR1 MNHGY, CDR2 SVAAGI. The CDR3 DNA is TGTGCCAGCAGTTATCGAACAGGATCGACACCTTCTTTCTATGGCTACACCTTC. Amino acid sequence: CASSYRTGSTPSFYGYTF.

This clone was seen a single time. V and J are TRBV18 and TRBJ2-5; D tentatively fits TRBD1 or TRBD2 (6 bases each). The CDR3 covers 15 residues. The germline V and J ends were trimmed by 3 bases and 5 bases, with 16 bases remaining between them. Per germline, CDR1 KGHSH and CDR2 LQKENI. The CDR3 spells CASSPYQGRPETQYF. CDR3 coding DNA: TGTGCCAGCTCACCTTATCAGGGGAGGCCTGAGACCCAGTACTTC.

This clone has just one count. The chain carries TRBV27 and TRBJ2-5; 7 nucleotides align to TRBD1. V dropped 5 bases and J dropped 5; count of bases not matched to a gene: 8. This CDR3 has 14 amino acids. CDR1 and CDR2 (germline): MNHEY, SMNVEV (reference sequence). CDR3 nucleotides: TGTGCCAGCAGTCAAGGGACAGAAGGGGAGACCCAGTACTTC. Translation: CASSQGTEGETQYF.

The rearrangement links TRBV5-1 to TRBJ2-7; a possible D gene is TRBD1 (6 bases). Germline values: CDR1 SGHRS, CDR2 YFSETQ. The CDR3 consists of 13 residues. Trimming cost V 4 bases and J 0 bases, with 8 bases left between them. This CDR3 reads CASSTGSSYEQYF. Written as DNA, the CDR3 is TGCGCCAGCAGCACAGGGTCCTCCTACGAGCAGTACTTC. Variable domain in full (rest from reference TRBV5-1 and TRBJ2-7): KAGVTQTPRYLIKTRGQQVTLSCSPISGHRSVSWYQQTPGQGLQFLFEYFSETQRNKGNFPGRFSGRQFSNSRSEMNVSTLELGDSALYLCASSTGSSYEQYFGPGTRLTVT.

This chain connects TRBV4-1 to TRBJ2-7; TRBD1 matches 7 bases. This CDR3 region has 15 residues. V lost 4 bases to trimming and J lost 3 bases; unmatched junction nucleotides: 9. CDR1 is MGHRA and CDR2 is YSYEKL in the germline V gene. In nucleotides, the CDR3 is TGCGCCAGCAGCCCCTTCTTGGGACAGAGCTACGAGCAGTACTTC. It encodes CASSPFLGQSYEQYF.

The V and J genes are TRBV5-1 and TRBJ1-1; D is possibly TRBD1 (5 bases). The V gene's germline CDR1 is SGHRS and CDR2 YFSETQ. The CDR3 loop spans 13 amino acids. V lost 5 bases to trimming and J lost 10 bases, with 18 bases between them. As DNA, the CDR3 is TGCGCCAGCAGTCAGGGAGAGGGATTCGGAGCTTTCTTT. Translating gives CASSQGEGFGAFF.

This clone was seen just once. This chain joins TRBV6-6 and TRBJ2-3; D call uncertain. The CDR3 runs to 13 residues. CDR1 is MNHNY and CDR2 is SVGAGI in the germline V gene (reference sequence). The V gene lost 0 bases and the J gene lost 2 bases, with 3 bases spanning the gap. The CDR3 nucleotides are TGTGCCAGCAGTTACTCGCCCACAGATACGCAGTATTTT. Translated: CASSYSPTDTQYF.

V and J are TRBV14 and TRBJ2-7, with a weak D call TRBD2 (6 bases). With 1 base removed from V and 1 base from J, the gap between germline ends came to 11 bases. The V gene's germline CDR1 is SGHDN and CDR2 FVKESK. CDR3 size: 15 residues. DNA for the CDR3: TGTGCCAGCAGCCAAGGACACGGAGGGTCCTACGAGCAGTACTTC. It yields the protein CASSQGHGGSYEQYF.